The clone carrying this T cell receptor (beta chain) was counted between two and nine times. Its antigen remains unidentified. Germline V gene sequence: CDR1 MNHNY, CDR2 SVGAGI (reference sequence). The CDR3 contains 15 residues. Trimming cost V 2 bases and J 3 bases; bases outside gene matches: 7. The source of the sample is a study of T cell repertoires in cytomegalovirus infection. Study-wide background: The authors used CMV epitopes that were HLA-C-restricted (recently identified) and HLA-B-restricted (well studied). The public TCR beta signatures pointed to both CMV infection and matching HLA type.

Regarding the study as a whole: Summed public TCR beta family frequency identified CMV carriers bearing the relevant HLA. The ex vivo response was dominated by HLA-C-restricted CMV-specific TCR beta clonotypes.

TCRdb called the reads again in MiXCR, with one record for every CDR3 protein. The table records approximately 910,000 distinct CDR3 sequences, about a third of them present only once. The sequence came from a human donor in good health (CMV status not recorded). Some clones in this sample may be carry-over from other donors' samples. V is TRBV6-6 and J is TRBJ2-7, with TRBD1 matching over 7 bases. The input for sequencing was cultured CD8+ T cells from PBMCs, taken from culture after CMV antigen stimulation. The CDR3 region is CASSYPDRPLYEQYV. DNA for the CDR3: TGTGCCAGCAGTTACCCGGACAGGCCACTCTACGAGCAGTACGTC.